These 11 T cell receptor beta chains were sequenced from one sample in a study of spatial heterogeneity in lung cancer. TCRdb itself ran the 5' RACE reads through MiXCR, one entry per CDR3 protein. The profile shows about 19,000 distinct CDR3 sequences, over 8% of them singletons. Time point noted: blood at routine non-recurrence follow-up after resection. The sequencing here drew on PBMCs, taken at follow-up. These receptors came from a female donor with early-stage non-small cell lung cancer.

This clonotype was counted ten times or more. The chain combines TRBV11-2 with TRBJ2-1; D not resolved. The germline V gene encodes CDR1 SGHAT and CDR2 FQNNGV. The CDR3 totals 15 residues. V was pared by 4 bases and J by 5 bases, with 15 bases between. The CDR3 sequence: CASSSVKRGNNEQFF. The CDR3 DNA reads TGTGCCAGCAGCTCCGTCAAAAGAGGAAACAATGAGCAGTTCTTC.

This clonotype showed up just a few times. This rearrangement joins TRBV28 to TRBJ2-7; no definite D call. Germline CDR1 and CDR2: MDHEN and SYDVKM. This CDR3 is built from 15 residues. V was pared by 5 bases and J by 6 bases, with 20 bases between. DNA of the CDR3: TGTGCCAGCAGTACTCCTGGACGGGTGCATGGCGAGCAGTACTTC. Its protein product is CASSTPGRVHGEQYF. Full variable domain (missing parts from reference TRBV28 and TRBJ2-7): DVKVTQSSRYLVKRTGEKVFLECVQDMDHENMFWYRQDPGLGLRLIYFSYDVKMKEKGDIPEGYSVSREKKERFSLILESASTNQTSMYLCASSTPGRVHGEQYFGPGTRLTVT.

This clonotype was detected ten times or more. The CDR3 DNA is TGTGCCAGCAGTACCTTTTCTACAGGGGCTGAGCAGTTCTTC. This encodes CASSTFSTGAEQFF. The V and J genes are TRBV6-2 or TRBV6-3 and TRBJ2-1; 7 positions match TRBD1. The CDR3 is made up of 14 amino acids. Per germline, CDR1 MNHEY and CDR2 SVGEGT. With 5 bases clipped from V and 9 bases from J, the junction kept 10 bases outside the gene matches.

This clonotype was seen a few times. This rearrangement joins TRBV5-6 to TRBJ1-1, with D perhaps TRBD1 (6 bases). V lost 4 bases and J 7 bases, leaving 17 bases between the germline ends. Germline V gene sequence: CDR1 SGHDT, CDR2 YYEEEE. The CDR3 has 14 amino acids. This chain's CDR3 is CASSPTKTGGEAFF. The CDR3 coding sequence is TGTGCCAGCAGCCCCACAAAGACAGGAGGTGAAGCTTTCTTT.

This clonotype has a count of ten or more. J is TRBJ2-1 and V is TRBV11-2; D possibly corresponds to TRBD1 (5 bases). Trimming stripped 1 base from V and 7 bases from J, with 14 bases between. Germline-derived CDR1 and CDR2 are SGHAT and FQNNGV. The CDR3 contains 15 residues. The DNA of the CDR3 is TGTGCCAGCAGCTTAGGCATACAGGCCGGGAATGAGCAGTTCTTC. Translated, it gives CASSLGIQAGNEQFF.

This clonotype was found many times. The chain joins TRBV23-1 to TRBJ1-3; TRBD1 agrees at 7 bases. TRBV23-1 is designated an ORF whose function remains uncertain. The length of the CDR3 is 18 residues. V was clipped by 3 bases and J by 2 bases; unmatched bases: 13. In DNA form, the CDR3 reads TGCGCCAGCAGTCAGGGCCCGACAGGGCCTCCCCCTGGAAACACCATATATTTT. It codes for CASSQGPTGPPPGNTIYF.

This clonotype was recorded at least ten times. The chain recombines TRBV18 with TRBJ2-1; no definite D call. This CDR3 region has 11 residues. CDR1 is KGHSH, CDR2 LQKENI, per germline. V was pared by 6 bases and J by 8 bases, with 8 bases between. The DNA of the CDR3 is TGTGCCAGCTCTTTCGGGTATGAGCAGTTCTTC. Translated, it gives CASSFGYEQFF.

The chain couples TRBV6-5 to TRBJ2-7; D is uncertain. The CDR3 has 13 amino acids. Trimming pared 0 bases from V and 3 bases from J, leaving 6 bases between. Per germline, CDR1 MNHEY and CDR2 SVGAGI. CDR3 sequence (DNA): TGTGCCAGCAGTTACTCGAGGAACTACGAGCAGTACTTC. Translated, it gives CASSYSRNYEQYF.

This clonotype occurred many times. V gene TRBV6-1 combines with J gene TRBJ2-7, with TRBD2 as a possible D gene (7 bases). This CDR3 is 14 amino acids long. Germline assignment: CDR1 MNHNS and CDR2 SASEGT. Trimming took off 2 bases at V and 4 bases at J, with 12 bases between the two ends. CDR3 residues: CASSERGARYEQYF. CDR3 nucleotides: TGTGCCAGCAGTGAACGGGGGGCGCGGTACGAGCAGTACTTC.

This clonotype showed up many times. This chain uses TRBV6-1 with TRBJ2-5, with TRBD2 identical over 9 bases. Germline CDR1 MNHNS, CDR2 SASEGT. After removal of 0 bases from V and 1 base from J, the junction contained 3 bases not matched to a gene. This CDR3 is 16 amino acids long. This CDR3 is CASSEAAGGIQETQYF. Written as DNA, the CDR3 is TGTGCCAGCAGTGAAGCGGCGGGAGGGATCCAAGAGACCCAGTACTTC.

This clonotype was counted many times. The rearrangement joins TRBV19 to TRBJ1-5; D not resolved. Germline CDR1 LNHDA, CDR2 SQIVND (reference sequence). The CDR3 is 14 residues long. V shed 3 bases and J shed 1 base, with 7 bases lying between them. In nucleotides, the CDR3 is TGTGCCAGTAGTATCGGTCAGAGCAATCAGCCCCAGCATTTT. Protein: CASSIGQSNQPQHF.